Presented here are 28 T cell receptor beta chains from one specimen sequenced in a study of blood T cell repertoires in COVID-19. Repertoires were generated with immunoSEQ multiplex PCR, while TCRdb's copy carries only in-frame clones and drops some. The sample yields 200,000 to 250,000 clones, around nine tenths seen once. Sequenced: peripheral blood. The receptors shown here come from a man between 45 and 60 years old with COVID-19, enrolled during active disease.

The chain recombines TRBV28 with TRBJ1-6; the match to TRBD1 covers 9 bases. From germline, CDR1 is MDHEN and CDR2 SYDVKM. This CDR3 contains 16 residues. J gave up 11 bases and V 6 bases, and 14 bases lay outside the gene matches. The CDR3 DNA sequence: TGTGCCAGCAGACAGGGACAGGGAGCCCTTAGGACACCCCTCCACTTT. It yields the protein CASRQGQGALRTPLHF.

The chain uses TRBV9 and TRBJ2-1, with 8 nucleotides matching TRBD1. The CDR3 totals 14 residues. The V gene's germline CDR1 is SGDLS and CDR2 YYNGEE. Trimming took 4 bases from V and 7 from J; bases not matched to a gene: 7. DNA for the CDR3: TGTGCCAGCAGCCGCGGACAGGGAAGGAATGAGCAGTTCTTC. This translates into CASSRGQGRNEQFF.

The rearrangement uses TRBV19 and TRBJ1-5, with D possibly TRBD1 on 6 matching bases. Germline CDR1 and CDR2: LNHDA and SQIVND (reference sequence). Between the trimmed V and J ends, which lost 6 bases and 0 bases, there was a span of 21 bases. The CDR3 has 18 residues. Written as DNA, the CDR3 is TGTGCCAGTAGCGAATTCGGGGGGCAAAGGACTAGCAATCAGCCCCAGCATTTT. It is translated as CASSEFGGQRTSNQPQHF.

V gene TRBV11-3 combines with J gene TRBJ1-6; tentatively, D is TRBD1 (5 bases). Looked up from germline, CDR1 is SGHNT and CDR2 is YENEEA. V dropped 5 bases and J dropped 5 bases, with 22 bases sitting between them. This CDR3 has 18 residues. CDR3 residues: CASSPPGGSGLNNSPLHF. The CDR3 nucleotides read TGTGCCAGCAGCCCCCCCGGGGGATCCGGACTGAATAATTCACCCCTCCACTTT. Combining the CDR3 with reference TRBV11-3 and TRBJ1-6 gives the whole variable domain EAGVVQSPRYKIIEKKQPVAFWCNPISGHNTLYWYLQNLGQGPELLIRYENEEAVDDSQLPKDRFSAERLKGVDSTLKIQPAELGDSAVYLCASSPPGGSGLNNSPLHFGNGTRLTVT.

V and J are TRBV6-2 or TRBV6-3 and TRBJ2-7; weak D call: TRBD2 (6 bases). Looked up from germline, CDR1 is MNHEY and CDR2 is SVGEGT. V gave up 5 bases and J gave up 2 bases, with 16 bases separating them. The CDR3 spans 15 residues. CDR3 protein: CASSHGVAVTYEQYF. The CDR3 DNA sequence: TGTGCCAGCAGTCACGGGGTAGCGGTGACCTACGAGCAGTACTTC.

The gene calls are TRBV6-6 and TRBJ1-1; 10 nucleotides match TRBD1. V was clipped by 4 bases and J by 6 bases; unmatched bases: 5. The CDR3 runs 14 residues. CDR1 and CDR2 (germline): MNHNY, SVGAGI (reference sequence). This CDR3 reads CASSSGQGIPEAFF. CDR3 nucleotides: TGTGCCAGCAGTTCGGGACAGGGGATTCCTGAAGCTTTCTTT.

Comment on this clone: This sample also contains other DNA sequences that code for the same CDR3. The chain employs TRBV19 and TRBJ1-5; 10 bases match TRBD1. CDR1 is LNHDA, CDR2 SQIVND, per germline (reference sequence). J gave up 5 bases and V 4 bases, and 8 bases lay outside the gene matches. This CDR3 contains 16 residues. The CDR3 coding sequence is TGTGCCAGTAGTAAAGACAGGGGGCCCCTCCATCAGCCCCAGCATTTT. This encodes CASSKDRGPLHQPQHF. The whole variable domain, filled in from reference TRBV19 and TRBJ1-5, reads DGGITQSPKYLFRKEGQNVTLSCEQNLNHDAMYWYRQDPGQGLRLIYYSQIVNDFQKGDIAEGYSVSREKKESFPLTVTSAQKNPTAFYLCASSKDRGPLHQPQHFGDGTRLSIL.

V usage is TRBV18 and J usage is TRBJ2-1; 10 nucleotides agree with TRBD2. The CDR3 is 16 amino acids. J was trimmed by 7 bases and V by 5 bases; bases with no gene match: 11. Germline CDR1 KGHSH, CDR2 LQKENI. CDR3 loop: CASSAELAGFANEQFF. As DNA, the CDR3 is TGTGCCAGCTCAGCCGAACTAGCGGGATTCGCAAATGAGCAGTTCTTC.

The chain uses TRBV6-5 and TRBJ2-7, with TRBD1 as a possible D gene (6 bases). V dropped 6 bases and J dropped 2 bases, with 11 bases sitting between them. CDR3 length: 13 amino acids. Looked up from germline, CDR1 is MNHEY and CDR2 is SVGAGI. The CDR3 DNA follows: TGTGCCAGCAGACTTGACAGGACCTACGAGCAGTACTTC. Translated, it gives CASRLDRTYEQYF.

The chain uses TRBV14 and TRBJ1-1, with TRBD1 as a possible D gene (6 bases). The CDR3 consists of 16 residues. Germline assignment: CDR1 SGHDN and CDR2 FVKESK. The ends were cut back, 8 bases at V and 1 base at J, with 20 bases in the middle. CDR3 DNA: TGTGCCAGCCCACCAGCGGGGGGCATAACGAACACTGAAGCTTTCTTT. Encoded protein: CASPPAGGITNTEAFF.

This clone showed up just once. V is TRBV6-1 and J is TRBJ2-2; D ambiguous. The germline V gene has CDR1 MNHNS and CDR2 SASEGT. The V end was cut by 2 bases, the J end by 6 bases, with 16 bases between. The CDR3 is 16 amino acids. In DNA form, the CDR3 reads TGTGCCAGCAGTGAATCAGCAACAGTTGTGGCCGGGGAGCTGTTTTTT. Protein: CASSESATVVAGELFF.

The rearrangement links TRBV10-1 to TRBJ1-1; 9 bases map to TRBD1. Germline values: CDR1 WNHNN, CDR2 SYGVQD (reference sequence). The CDR3 length is 16 residues. Germline trimming cut 5 bases from V and 5 bases from J; bases unmatched to any gene: 12. CDR3 in DNA: TGCGCCAGCAGTCCTAGGGACAGGGTAACGGGGACTGAAGCTTTCTTT. Translating gives CASSPRDRVTGTEAFF.

The rearrangement joins TRBV7-9 to TRBJ1-4; D remains unclear. In germline, CDR1 is SEHNR, CDR2 FQNEAQ (reference sequence). This CDR3 has 14 residues. The V end lost 3 bases, the J end lost 4 bases, and 9 bases lay between the germline ends. The CDR3 loop reads CASSLSGNNEKLFF. Here the CDR3 DNA reads TGTGCCAGCAGCTTGTCGGGGAATAATGAAAAACTGTTTTTT.

J is TRBJ2-1 and V is TRBV4-2, with D unresolved. This CDR3 contains 11 residues. Trimming removed 2 bases from V and 7 bases from J, with 3 bases in between. Germline lookup yields CDR1 LGHNA and CDR2 YNFKEQ. CDR3 protein: CASSQQNEQFF. CDR3 sequence (DNA): TGTGCCAGCAGCCAACAAAATGAGCAGTTCTTC.

V gene TRBV6-5 combines with J gene TRBJ2-7, with 10 bases lining up with TRBD2. CDR3 length equals 16 residues. V dropped 0 bases and J dropped 6; count of bases not matched to a gene: 8. CDR1 and CDR2 (germline): MNHEY, SVGAGI. CDR3 in amino acids: CASSYSRASGSGEQYF. The CDR3 DNA sequence: TGTGCCAGCAGTTACTCGAGGGCTAGCGGGAGTGGCGAGCAGTACTTC.

The rearrangement joins TRBV18 to TRBJ1-6; 9 bases match TRBD1. Germline CDR1 and CDR2: KGHSH and LQKENI. The V segment lost 10 bases and the J segment 9 bases; nucleotides outside the gene matches: 4. The length of the CDR3 is 12 residues. The CDR3 bases are TGTGCCACCGGACAGGGGTTTTCACCCCTCCACTTT. Amino acids: CATGQGFSPLHF.

The rearrangement links TRBV20-1 to TRBJ2-4, with TRBD2 identical over 7 bases. Trimming at V came to 3 bases and at J to 1 base, leaving 6 bases not matched to a gene. The CDR3 runs to 15 residues. Germline V CDR1 and CDR2: DFQATT, SNEGSKA (reference sequence). The CDR3 is CSASRGGSAKNIQYF. The CDR3 DNA reads TGCAGTGCTAGTAGGGGAGGGTCGGCCAAAAACATTCAGTACTTC.

This chain joins TRBV9 and TRBJ2-5, with 9 bases identical to TRBD1. The CDR3 covers 15 residues. J was trimmed by 5 bases and V by 4 bases; bases with no gene match: 9. Germline V lookup: CDR1 SGDLS, CDR2 YYNGEE. CDR3 sequence (DNA): TGTGCCAGCAGCCTCGGACAGGGGCTTTTTGAGACCCAGTACTTC. Protein: CASSLGQGLFETQYF.

The chain joins TRBV2 to TRBJ2-3, with D possibly being TRBD1 (6 bases). The V and J ends lost 8 bases and 2 bases respectively, with 14 bases between them. CDR3 length equals 14 residues. The germline V gene has CDR1 SNHLY and CDR2 FYNNEI. CDR3 DNA sequence: TGTGCCAGCGGAGGTCGGGACACCACAGATACGCAGTATTTT. It translates to CASGGRDTTDTQYF.

This clone was recorded only once. The chain couples TRBV18 to TRBJ2-1, with TRBD2 identical over 9 bases. The CDR3 has 16 residues. Germline trimming cut 0 bases from V and 9 bases from J; bases unmatched to any gene: 9. From germline, CDR1 is KGHSH and CDR2 LQKENI. As DNA, the CDR3 is TGTGCCAGCTCACCACCGGCGGGAGGGCCGTTTGGTGAGCAGTTCTTC. Translated, it gives CASSPPAGGPFGEQFF.

This chain uses TRBV2 with TRBJ2-1; 15 nucleotides align to TRBD2. The CDR3 is 15 residues long. Germline V gene sequence: CDR1 SNHLY, CDR2 FYNNEI. V trimming: 6 bases; J trimming: 4 bases; junction bases outside the gene matches: 1. The CDR3 protein is CASRGTSGGYNEQFF. The CDR3 DNA sequence: TGTGCCAGCAGGGGGACTAGCGGGGGGTACAATGAGCAGTTCTTC. The complete variable domain, with remaining parts taken from reference TRBV2 and TRBJ2-1, reads EPEVTQTPSHQVTQMGQEVILRCVPISNHLYFYWYRQILGQKVEFLVSFYNNEISEKSEIFDDQFSVERPDGSNFTLKIRSTKLEDSAMYFCASRGTSGGYNEQFFGPGTRLTVL.

The chain uses TRBV19 and TRBJ2-4; 7 positions agree with TRBD1. Trimming at V came to 0 bases and at J to 5 bases, leaving 7 bases not matched to a gene. This CDR3 is built from 16 residues. CDR1 and CDR2 (germline): LNHDA, SQIVND (reference sequence). CDR3 DNA sequence: TGTGCCAGTAGTATAGATCTCACAGGGGCGGAAAACATTCAGTACTTC. Residues: CASSIDLTGAENIQYF.

The CDR3, as DNA: TGTGCCAGCAGCCGAAGGACAGGGGTACCGCCTGGCTACACCTTC. It is translated as CASSRRTGVPPGYTF. V is TRBV6-2 or TRBV6-3 and J is TRBJ1-2, with TRBD1 identical over 9 bases. The J segment lost 7 bases and the V segment lost 6 bases, leaving 12 bases of the junction unmatched. This CDR3 comprises 15 residues. Germline CDR1 and CDR2: MNHEY and SVGEGT.

The chain has TRBV3-1 (or the pseudogene TRBV3-2) and TRBJ2-3; 12 bases fit TRBD1. This CDR3 has 20 amino acids. J was trimmed by 0 bases and V by 6 bases; bases with no gene match: 16. The germline CDR1 and CDR2 sequences are LGHDT and YNNKEL (reference sequence). In DNA, the CDR3 is TGTGCCAGCAGTAGGAGGGGGACCGGGACAGGGGGCGCGAGCACAGATACGCAGTATTTT. Translated, it gives CASSRRGTGTGGASTDTQYF.

V is TRBV29-1 and J is TRBJ1-1; D is perhaps TRBD1 (6 bases). The CDR3 has 13 amino acids. V shed 2 bases and J shed 7 bases, with 14 bases lying between them. Germline V gives CDR1 SQVTM, CDR2 ANQGSEA. The CDR3 DNA sequence: TGCAGCGTTGAAAAGCCCCTGACAGGTGAAGCTTTCTTT. It yields the protein CSVEKPLTGEAFF.

This sequence joins TRBV7-6 and TRBJ1-5, with a tentative D call TRBD1 (6 bases). This CDR3 has 13 amino acids. Germline CDR1 is SGHVS and CDR2 is FNYEAQ. V lost 5 bases, J lost 7 bases, and 12 bases lay in between. CDR3 nucleotides: TGTGCCAGCAGCCTACAGGGTATACAGCCCCAGCATTTT. It codes for CASSLQGIQPQHF.

Here the CDR3 reads CASGLTGGSLAKNIQYF. CDR3 bases: TGTGCTAGTGGCCTCACAGGGGGATCCTTAGCCAAAAACATTCAGTACTTC. The chain combines TRBV12-5 with TRBJ2-4; 8 bases fit TRBD1. The CDR3 sequence is 17 residues long. V lost 6 bases to trimming and J lost 0 bases; unmatched junction nucleotides: 10. CDR1 and CDR2 (germline): LGHNT, FRNRAP.

The CDR3 region has the DNA TGTGCCAGCAGCTTATTTATTGCGGGAGGGAAAGAGCAGTACTTC. This codes for CASSLFIAGGKEQYF. V gene TRBV7-9 combines with J gene TRBJ2-7, with 9 positions matching TRBD2. The CDR3 has 15 residues. Unmatched junction bases numbered 9, after V lost 2 bases and J lost 7 bases. Germline V gene data show CDR1 as SEHNR and CDR2 as FQNEAQ (reference sequence).